A selection of T cell receptor beta chains follows, all from one sample in a study of blood T cell repertoires in COVID-19. Profiling relied on immunoSEQ multiplex PCR, and the TCRdb table lists in-frame clones only, not all of them. The sample lists 100,000 to 120,000 clones, about 90% occurring once. Input material: peripheral blood. The receptors here all came from a human donor in a cohort sampled during active COVID-19. The conserved cysteine and the conserved F or W are not part of the CDR3 here. The order of the fields is V gene, J gene, CDR3 protein.

TRBV6-5	TRBJ2-7	ASRTDRGRSYEQY
TRBV2	TRBJ1-2	ASSGQTEGYT
TRBV30	TRBJ2-5	AWSRTGVQETQY
TRBV7-2	TRBJ2-3	ASSHRISGTDTQY
TRBV23-1	TRBJ1-2	ASQGPPPMRYT
TRBV29-1	TRBJ1-1	SVNRVNTEAF
TRBV5-1	TRBJ2-3	ASSSGSTDTQY
TRBV6-5	TRBJ1-2	ASSYSTARGYT
TRBV28	TRBJ1-2	ASSRRGTGGPYNYGYT
TRBV10-1	TRBJ2-7	ASSEDSSYEQY
TRBV19	TRBJ1-2	ASTPGNNYGYT
TRBV6-5	TRBJ2-2	ASSYSIPVPGELF
TRBV7-6	TRBJ2-7	ASSLEYGYEQY
TRBV7-3	TRBJ2-1	ASSLPRTSGNPADEQF
TRBV5-1	TRBJ1-1	ASSPGTALEAF
TRBV7-6	TRBJ2-6	ASSLDGKSGANVLT
TRBV6-5	TRBJ1-5	ASSLGQVSSEPQH
TRBV9	TRBJ2-7	ASSVGQGSNEQY